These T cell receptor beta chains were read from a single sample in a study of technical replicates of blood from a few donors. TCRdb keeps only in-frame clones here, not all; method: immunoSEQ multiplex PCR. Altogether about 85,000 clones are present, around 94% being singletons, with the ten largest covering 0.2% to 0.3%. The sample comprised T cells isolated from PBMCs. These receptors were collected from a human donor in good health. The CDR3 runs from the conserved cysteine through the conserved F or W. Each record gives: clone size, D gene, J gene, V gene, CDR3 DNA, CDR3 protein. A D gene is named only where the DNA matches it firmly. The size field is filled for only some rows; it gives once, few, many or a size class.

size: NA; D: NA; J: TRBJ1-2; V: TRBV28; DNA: TGTGCCAGCAGTTTAGTGGGGGCAACGAACTATGGCTACACCTTC; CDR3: CASSLVGATNYGYTF
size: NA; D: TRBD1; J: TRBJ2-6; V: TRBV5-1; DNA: TGCGCCAGCAGCTTTGTACAGGGGGACCTGACTTTC; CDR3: CASSFVQGDLTF
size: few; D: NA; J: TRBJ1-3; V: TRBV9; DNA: TGTGCCAGCAGTCGCGATCTCGGGTCAGCCGGAAACACCATATATTTT; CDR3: CASSRDLGSAGNTIYF
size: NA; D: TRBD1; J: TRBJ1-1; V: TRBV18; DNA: TGTGCCAGCTCACCCCGTTCTTGGGGACAGGCGAACACTGAAGCTTTCTTT; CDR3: CASSPRSWGQANTEAFF
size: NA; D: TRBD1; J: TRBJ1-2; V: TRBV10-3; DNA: TGTGCCATCAGTGAACCGAAGACAGGGCGCACCTTC; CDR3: CAISEPKTGRTF
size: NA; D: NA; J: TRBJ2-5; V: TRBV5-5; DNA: TGTGCCAGCAGCCTCCATCGGGACCAAGAGACCCAGTACTTC; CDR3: CASSLHRDQETQYF
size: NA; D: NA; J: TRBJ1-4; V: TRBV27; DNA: TGTGCCAGCAGGGCAAGGGGTTTTGAAAAACTGTTTTTT; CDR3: CASRARGFEKLFF
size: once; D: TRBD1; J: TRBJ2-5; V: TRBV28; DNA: TGTGCCAGCAGTTTGGCCGGGACAGGGATTATAGGTGGAGAGACCCAGTACTTC; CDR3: CASSLAGTGIIGGETQYF
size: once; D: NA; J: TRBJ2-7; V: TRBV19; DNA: TGTGCCAGTAGTATTGGACTTGTCTACGAGCAGTACTTC; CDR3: CASSIGLVYEQYF
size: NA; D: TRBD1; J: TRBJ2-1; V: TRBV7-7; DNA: TGTGCCTGCCAGGACAGGGTAGGGTCTGAGCAGTTCTTC; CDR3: CACQDRVGSEQFF
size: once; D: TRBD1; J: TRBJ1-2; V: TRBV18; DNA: TGTGCCAGCTCACCTCCGGGACAGAGAAAGGCTAACTATGGCTACACCTTC; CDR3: CASSPPGQRKANYGYTF
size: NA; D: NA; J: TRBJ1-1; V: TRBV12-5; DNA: TGTGCTAGCCTCCCATCAGGTTGGAACACTGAAGCTTTCTTT; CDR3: CASLPSGWNTEAFF
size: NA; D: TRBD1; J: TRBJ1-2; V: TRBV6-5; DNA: TGTGCCAGCAACGGGGGACAGACCAATGGCTACACCTTC; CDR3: CASNGGQTNGYTF
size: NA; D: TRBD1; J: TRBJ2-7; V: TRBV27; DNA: TGTGCCAGCAGTTTATTGCCCGGGGACAGGGGGGGAGAGCAGTACTTC; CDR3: CASSLLPGDRGGEQYF
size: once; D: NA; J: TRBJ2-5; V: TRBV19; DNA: TGTGCCAGTAGTATAGGACTACAAGAGACCCAGTACTTC; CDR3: CASSIGLQETQYF
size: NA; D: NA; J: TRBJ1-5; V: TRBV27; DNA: TGTGCCAGCAGGCGAGGGGGGGCCCGGAATCAGCCCCAGCATTTT; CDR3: CASRRGGARNQPQHF
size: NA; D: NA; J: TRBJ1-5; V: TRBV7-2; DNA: TGTGCCAGCAGCTTAGGGGCCCTAAATCAGCCCCAGCATTTT; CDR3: CASSLGALNQPQHF
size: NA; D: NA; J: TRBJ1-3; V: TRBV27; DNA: TGTGCCAGCAGTCCCCTGGGCTACTCTGGAAACACCATATATTTT; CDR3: CASSPLGYSGNTIYF
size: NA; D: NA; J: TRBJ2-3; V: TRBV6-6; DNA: TGTGCCAGCAGTGGACTCGGGACATCTAGCACAGATACGCAGTATTTT; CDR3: CASSGLGTSSTDTQYF
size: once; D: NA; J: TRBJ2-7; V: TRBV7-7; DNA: TGTGCTAGCAGCTTAGGTACTCTTAGCTCCTACGAGCAGTACTTC; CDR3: CASSLGTLSSYEQYF
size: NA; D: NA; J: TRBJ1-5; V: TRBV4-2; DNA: TGTGCCAGCAGCCAAGATTTAAGCCAGCCCCAGCATTTT; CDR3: CASSQDLSQPQHF
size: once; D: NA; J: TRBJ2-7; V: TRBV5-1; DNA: TGCGCCAGCAGCCTGGGACACGCTGGGTACATTCTCTCCGTATACGAGCAGTACTTC; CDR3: CASSLGHAGYILSVYEQYF
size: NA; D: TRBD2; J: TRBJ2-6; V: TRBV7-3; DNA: TGTGCCAGCAGCTCTAGCGGGGGTTCTGGGGCCAACGTCCTGACTTTC; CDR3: CASSSSGGSGANVLTF
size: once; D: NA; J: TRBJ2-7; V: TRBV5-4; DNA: TGTGCCACCCGACAGGTAGATCGTTACGAGCAGTACTTC; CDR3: CATRQVDRYEQYF
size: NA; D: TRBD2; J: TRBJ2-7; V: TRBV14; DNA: TGTGCCAGCAGCTCGGGTAGCGGGAGTATCTTCGAGCAGTACTTC; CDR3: CASSSGSGSIFEQYF
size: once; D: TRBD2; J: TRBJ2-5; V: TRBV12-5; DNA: TGTGCTAGTGGTTTGGTACTCATGGGACCAAACTCCGGGGGGGAGACCCAGTACTTC; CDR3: CASGLVLMGPNSGGETQYF
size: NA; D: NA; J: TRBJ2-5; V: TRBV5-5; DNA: TGTGCCAGCAGCTTGTGGGCAGGGGCAGAGACCCAGTACTTC; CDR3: CASSLWAGAETQYF
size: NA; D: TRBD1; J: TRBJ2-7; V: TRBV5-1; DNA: TGCGCCAGCAGCATAAACCGGGACAGGTCCTACGAGCAGTACTTC; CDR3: CASSINRDRSYEQYF
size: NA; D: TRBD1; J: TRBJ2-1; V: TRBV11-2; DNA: TGTGCCAGCAGCCCCTTGACAGGGGGCAGTTTCAATGAGCAGTTCTTC; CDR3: CASSPLTGGSFNEQFF
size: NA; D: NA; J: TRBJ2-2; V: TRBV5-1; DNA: TGCGCCAGCAGCCCCGGCGGGTCGGGCGGGGAGCTGTTTTTT; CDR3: CASSPGGSGGELFF
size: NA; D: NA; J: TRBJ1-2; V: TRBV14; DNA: TGTGCCAGCGCGGAGGTTTTGGACTATGGCTACACCTTC; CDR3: CASAEVLDYGYTF
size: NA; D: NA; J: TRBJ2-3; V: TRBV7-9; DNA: TGTGCCAGCAGCTTAGTGGAGGGGGCCACAGATACGCAGTATTTT; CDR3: CASSLVEGATDTQYF
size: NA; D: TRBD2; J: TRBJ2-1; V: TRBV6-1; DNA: TGTGCCAGCAGGGAACTAGCGGCCCCCAATGAGCAGTTCTTC; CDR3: CASRELAAPNEQFF
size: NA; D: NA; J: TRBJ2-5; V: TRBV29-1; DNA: TGCAGCGTTGCCCAGACTGTTAAAGAGACCCAGTACTTC; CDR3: CSVAQTVKETQYF
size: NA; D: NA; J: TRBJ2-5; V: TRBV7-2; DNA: TGTGCCAGCAGCACACCCCGGGACTTAGGGAGCGTGGAGACCCAGTACTTC; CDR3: CASSTPRDLGSVETQYF
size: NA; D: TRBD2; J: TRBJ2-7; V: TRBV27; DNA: TGTGCCAGCAGGAAGACTAGCGCAGACGAGCAGTACTTC; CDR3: CASRKTSADEQYF
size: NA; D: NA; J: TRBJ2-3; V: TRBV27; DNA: TGTGCCAGCCTACGTCGGGGGTGGGGCACAGATACGCAGTATTTT; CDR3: CASLRRGWGTDTQYF
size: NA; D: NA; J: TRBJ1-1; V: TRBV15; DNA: TGTGCCACCAGCAGAATAACAAACACTGAAGCTTTCTTT; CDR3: CATSRITNTEAFF
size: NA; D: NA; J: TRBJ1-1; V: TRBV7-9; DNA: TGTGCCAGCAGCCCGACAGGTTTTAAAGCTTTCTTT; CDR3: CASSPTGFKAFF
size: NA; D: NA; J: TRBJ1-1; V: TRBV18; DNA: TGTGCCAGCTCACCACAGGGAGAGGTGAACACTGAAGCTTTCTTT; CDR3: CASSPQGEVNTEAFF
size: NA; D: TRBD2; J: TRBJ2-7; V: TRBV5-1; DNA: TGCGCCAGCAGCGGCGGAAGGACTAGCGGGTATTACGAGCAGTACTTC; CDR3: CASSGGRTSGYYEQYF
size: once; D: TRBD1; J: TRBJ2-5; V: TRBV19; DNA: TGTGCCAGTAGTATTAAAGCATGGACAGGGGAGACCCAGTACTTC; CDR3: CASSIKAWTGETQYF
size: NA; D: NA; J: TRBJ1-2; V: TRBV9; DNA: TGTGCCAGCAGCGTAGATCCGACAGCCTACTATGGCTACACCTTC; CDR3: CASSVDPTAYYGYTF